The clone carrying this T cell receptor (beta chain) was observed at least ten times. The data stem from a study of Graves' ophthalmopathy and Graves' hyperthyroidism. Deletions cut 0 bases from V and 3 bases from J, with 13 bases between. The CDR3 runs 15 residues. Germline assignment: CDR1 SGDLS and CDR2 YYNGEE. TCR beta CDR3 amplification used RNA transcripts. HTBI primers were employed in first-round RT-PCR, then a second-round multiplex PCR followed. TCRdb analysed the multiplex PCR reads with MiXCR anew, one entry per CDR3 protein. The sample lists about 380,000 distinct CDR3 sequences, approximately 15% occurring once.

The chain uses TRBV9 and TRBJ2-7; D uncertain. Sequenced material: peripheral blood. This clonotype was sampled from a young woman with stable Graves' hyperthyroidism. The CDR3 sequence: CASSVEPRRYYEQYF. CDR3 nucleotide sequence: TGTGCCAGCAGCGTAGAACCCAGGCGCTACTACGAGCAGTACTTC.